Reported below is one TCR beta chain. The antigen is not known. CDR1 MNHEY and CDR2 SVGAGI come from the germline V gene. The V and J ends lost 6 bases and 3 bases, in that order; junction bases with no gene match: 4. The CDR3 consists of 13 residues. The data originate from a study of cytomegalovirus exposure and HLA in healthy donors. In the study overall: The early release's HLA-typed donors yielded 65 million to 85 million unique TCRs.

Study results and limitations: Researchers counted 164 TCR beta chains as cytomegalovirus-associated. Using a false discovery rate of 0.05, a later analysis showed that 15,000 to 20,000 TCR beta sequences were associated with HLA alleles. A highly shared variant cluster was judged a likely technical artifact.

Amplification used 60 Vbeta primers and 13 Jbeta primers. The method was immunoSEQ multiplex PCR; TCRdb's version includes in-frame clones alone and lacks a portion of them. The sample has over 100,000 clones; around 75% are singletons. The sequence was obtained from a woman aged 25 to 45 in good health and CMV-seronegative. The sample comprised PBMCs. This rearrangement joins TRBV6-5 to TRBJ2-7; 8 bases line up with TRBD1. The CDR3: CASRYGQGYEQYF. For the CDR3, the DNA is TGTGCCAGCAGATACGGACAGGGCTACGAGCAGTACTTC.